This T cell receptor (beta chain) was retrieved from a study of lung T cells in sarcoidosis with Löfgren's syndrome (dated by TCRdb to about 2017). For the wider study: Sarcoidosis was characterized as a granulomatous, predominantly pulmonary disease marked by accumulation of CD4+ T cells in bronchoalveolar lavage fluid. The repertoire analyses were focused on Lofgren's syndrome patients. Here is what the overall study found, with its caveats: The study only suggested recognition of a sarcoidosis-associated antigen, and the antigen remained putative and unidentified. Compared with control subjects, Lofgren's syndrome patients were reported to have TRAV12-1 and TRBV2 as the most expanded V gene segments. Sharing of TRAV12-1 and TRBV2 CDR3 motifs among multiple Lofgren's syndrome patients was reported, suggesting public CD4+ TCR repertoires. In alphabeta pairing analysis, TRAV12-1 preferentially paired with TRBV2, and these paired TCRs showed CDR3 homology.

The CDR3, cysteine through phenylalanine, is 15 amino acids long. Just the 45-base CDR3 DNA is kept, in frame starting at base 1. For CDR1 and CDR2, the germline V gene lists SGHAT and FQNNGV. Relative to germline, V is missing 5 bases and J is missing 1 base, with 3 bases of the junction outside any gene match. There are a few counts of this clonotype. There is no known antigen for this receptor. No base qualities exist here, and no much larger clone lies one base off it. The data were produced on an Illumina MiSeq. TCRdb took the public reads, trimmed them with fastp at Q25, ran MiXCR for clone calling and kept in-frame beta chains. Merged by CDR3 protein, the rows form single entries marked with the most common genes and DNA. Here the sample has 55,000 to 80,000 distinct CDR3 sequences; approximately 21% occur a single time. The ten largest clones take up approximately 2.1% of the sample.

This receptor was obtained from a human donor with sarcoidosis (Löfgren's syndrome or another form), or a control subject (not recorded which). Recombination linked TRBV11-2 to TRBJ2-2; 8 nucleotides in the junction match TRBD1. The sequencing sample was made of CD4+ T cells from PBMCs. The CDR3 here reads CASSLGQGNTGELFF. Read as DNA, the sequence is TGTGCCAGCAGCCTTGGACAGGGGAACACCGGGGAGCTGTTTTTT.